This TCR beta chain was identified in a study of cytomegalovirus exposure and HLA in healthy donors. Comments on this clone: Its antigen is undetermined.

Study-level findings and limits: Another analysis was done later, and it associated approximately 18,000 TCR beta sequences with HLA alleles at 0.05 false discovery rate. Trimming of TCR beta V- and J-genes showed a link, identified in a later analysis, to a missense DCLRE1C variant. Presence/absence results assume similar sequencing depth per donor, which may not hold.

PCR used 60 Vbeta primers and 13 Jbeta primers. Source study methods: Later, an analysis found roughly 80 million unique TCR beta chains, and 10 million to 11 million of these were shared. Clones were sequenced by immunoSEQ multiplex PCR, and TCRdb holds only the in-frame ones, with some missing. The V and J calls and clone size are taken from that table; D and trimming were inferred from the DNA. This table holds about 150,000 clones, roughly 88% found once. Sequenced material: PBMCs. This receptor was taken from a woman between 40 and 55 years old in good health and CMV-seronegative.

CDR3 sequence (DNA): TGTGCCAGCCTAGGCACCCGCTATGGCTACACCTTC. Encoded protein: CASLGTRYGYTF. The chain carries TRBV6-1 and TRBJ1-2; D call uncertain. Trimming left V 8 bases short and J 4 bases short, with 11 bases between. Germline V lookup: CDR1 MNHNS, CDR2 SASEGT. This CDR3 has 12 residues.